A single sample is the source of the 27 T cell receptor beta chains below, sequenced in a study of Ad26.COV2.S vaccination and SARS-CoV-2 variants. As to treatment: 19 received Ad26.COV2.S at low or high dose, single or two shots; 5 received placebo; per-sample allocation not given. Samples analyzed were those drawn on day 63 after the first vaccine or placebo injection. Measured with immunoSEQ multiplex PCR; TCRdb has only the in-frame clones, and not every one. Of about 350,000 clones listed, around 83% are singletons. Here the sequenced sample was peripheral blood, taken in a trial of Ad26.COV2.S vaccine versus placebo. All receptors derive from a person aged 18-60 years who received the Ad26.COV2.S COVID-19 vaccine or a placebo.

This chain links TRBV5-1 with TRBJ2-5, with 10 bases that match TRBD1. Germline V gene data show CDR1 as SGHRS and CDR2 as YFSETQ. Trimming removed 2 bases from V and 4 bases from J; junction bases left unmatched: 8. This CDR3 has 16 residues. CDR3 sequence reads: CASSFLGQGVRETQYF. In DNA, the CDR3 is TGCGCCAGCAGCTTCCTCGGACAGGGGGTGCGAGAGACCCAGTACTTC.

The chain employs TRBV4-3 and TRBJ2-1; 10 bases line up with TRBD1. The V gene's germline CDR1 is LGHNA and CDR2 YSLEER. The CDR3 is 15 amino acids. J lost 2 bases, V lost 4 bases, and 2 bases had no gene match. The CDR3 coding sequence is TGCGCCAGCAGCCTAGGGACAGGGGCCTACAATGAGCAGTTCTTC. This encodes CASSLGTGAYNEQFF.

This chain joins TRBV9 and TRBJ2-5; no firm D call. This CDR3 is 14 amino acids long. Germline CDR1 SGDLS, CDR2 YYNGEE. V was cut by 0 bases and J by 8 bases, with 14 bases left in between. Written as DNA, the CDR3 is TGTGCCAGCAGCGTAGATGCCCCCCATGGAACCCAGTACTTC. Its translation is CASSVDAPHGTQYF. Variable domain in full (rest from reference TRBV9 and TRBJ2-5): DSGVTQTPKHLITATGQRVTLRCSPRSGDLSVYWYQQSLDQGLQFLIQYYNGEERAKGNILERFSAQQFPDLHSELNLSSLELGDSALYFCASSVDAPHGTQYFGPGTRLLVL.

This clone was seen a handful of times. CDR3 residues: CASSEQPGRGPLHF. For the CDR3, the DNA is TGCGCCAGCAGTGAGCAGCCGGGCCGGGGACCCCTCCACTTT. The gene calls are TRBV10-1 and TRBJ1-6; no definite D call. The CDR3 has 14 residues. Germline CDR1 reads WNHNN; CDR2 reads SYGVQD (reference sequence). V lost 2 bases, J lost 12 bases, and 14 bases lay in between.

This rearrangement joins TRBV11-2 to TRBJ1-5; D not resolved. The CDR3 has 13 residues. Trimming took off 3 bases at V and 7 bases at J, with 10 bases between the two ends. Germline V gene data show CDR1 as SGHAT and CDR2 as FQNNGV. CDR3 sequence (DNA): TGTGCCAGCAGCTTTGGGCCCATACAGCCCCAGCATTTT. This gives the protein CASSFGPIQPQHF.

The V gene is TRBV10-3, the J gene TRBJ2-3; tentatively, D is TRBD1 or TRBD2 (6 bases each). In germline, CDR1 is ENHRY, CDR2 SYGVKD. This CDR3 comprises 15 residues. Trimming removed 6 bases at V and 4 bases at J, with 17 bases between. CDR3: CAIRSNSGEADTQYF. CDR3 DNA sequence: TGTGCCATCAGAAGTAATTCAGGGGAGGCAGATACGCAGTATTTT.

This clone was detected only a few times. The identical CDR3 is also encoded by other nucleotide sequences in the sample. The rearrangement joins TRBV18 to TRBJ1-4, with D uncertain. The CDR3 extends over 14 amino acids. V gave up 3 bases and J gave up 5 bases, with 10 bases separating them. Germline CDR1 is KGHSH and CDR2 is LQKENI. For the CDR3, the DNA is TGTGCCAGCTCACCTTCCGGACTGAATGAAAAACTGTTTTTT. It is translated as CASSPSGLNEKLFF.

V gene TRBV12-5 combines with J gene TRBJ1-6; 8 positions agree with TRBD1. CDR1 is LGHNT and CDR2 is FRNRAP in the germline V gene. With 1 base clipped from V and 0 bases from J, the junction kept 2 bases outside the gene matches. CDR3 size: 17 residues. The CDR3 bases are TGTGCTAGTGGTTTGGGGACAGGGAGCTCCTATAATTCACCCCTCCACTTT. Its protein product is CASGLGTGSSYNSPLHF.

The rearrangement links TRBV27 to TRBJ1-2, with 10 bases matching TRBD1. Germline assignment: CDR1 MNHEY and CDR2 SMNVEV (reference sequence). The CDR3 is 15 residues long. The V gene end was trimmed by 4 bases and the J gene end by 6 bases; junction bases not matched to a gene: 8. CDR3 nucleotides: TGTGCCAGCAGTTACCGGGACAGGGGACAGCATGGCTACACCTTC. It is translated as CASSYRDRGQHGYTF.

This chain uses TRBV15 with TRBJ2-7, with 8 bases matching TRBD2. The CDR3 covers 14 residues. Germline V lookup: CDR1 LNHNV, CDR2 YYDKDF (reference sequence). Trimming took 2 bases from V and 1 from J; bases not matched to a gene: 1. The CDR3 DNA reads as TGTGCCACCAGCAGAAGCGGGAGTTCCTACGAGCAGTACTTC. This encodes CATSRSGSSYEQYF.

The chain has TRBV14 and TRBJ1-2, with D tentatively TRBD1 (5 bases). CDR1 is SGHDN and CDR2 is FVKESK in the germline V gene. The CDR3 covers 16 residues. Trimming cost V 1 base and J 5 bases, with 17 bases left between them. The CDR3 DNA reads TGTGCCAGCAGCCAAGTATCCAGGGCGGTAGAATATGGCTACACCTTC. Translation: CASSQVSRAVEYGYTF.

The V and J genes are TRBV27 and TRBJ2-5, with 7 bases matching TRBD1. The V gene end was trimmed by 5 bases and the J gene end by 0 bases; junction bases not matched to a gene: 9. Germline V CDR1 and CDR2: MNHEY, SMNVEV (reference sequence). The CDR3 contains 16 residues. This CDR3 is CASSPRDSYYQETQYF. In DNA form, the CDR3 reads TGTGCCAGCAGTCCCCGGGACAGCTATTACCAAGAGACCCAGTACTTC.

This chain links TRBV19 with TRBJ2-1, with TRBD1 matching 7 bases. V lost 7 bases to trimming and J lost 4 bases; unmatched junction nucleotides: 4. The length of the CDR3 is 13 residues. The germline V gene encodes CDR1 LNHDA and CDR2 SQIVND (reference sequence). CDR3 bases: TGTGCCAGTAAGGAGACAGGGTACAATGAGCAGTTCTTC. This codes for CASKETGYNEQFF.

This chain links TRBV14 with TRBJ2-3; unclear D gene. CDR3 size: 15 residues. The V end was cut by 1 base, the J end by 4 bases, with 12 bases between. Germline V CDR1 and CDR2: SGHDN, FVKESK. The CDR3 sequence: CASSQVAVSADTQYF. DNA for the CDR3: TGTGCCAGCAGCCAAGTAGCCGTTAGTGCAGATACGCAGTATTTT.

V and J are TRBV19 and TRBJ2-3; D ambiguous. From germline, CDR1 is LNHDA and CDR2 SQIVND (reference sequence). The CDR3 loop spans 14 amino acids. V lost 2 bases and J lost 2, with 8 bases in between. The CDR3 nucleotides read TGTGCCAGTAGTATACCCGGTACCACAGATACGCAGTATTTT. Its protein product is CASSIPGTTDTQYF.

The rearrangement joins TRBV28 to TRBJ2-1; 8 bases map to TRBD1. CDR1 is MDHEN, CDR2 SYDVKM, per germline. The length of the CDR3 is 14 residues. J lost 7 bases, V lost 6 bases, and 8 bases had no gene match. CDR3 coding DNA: TGTGCCAGCAGCCCAGGGGGCGCCCGAAATGAGCAGTTCTTC. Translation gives CASSPGGARNEQFF.

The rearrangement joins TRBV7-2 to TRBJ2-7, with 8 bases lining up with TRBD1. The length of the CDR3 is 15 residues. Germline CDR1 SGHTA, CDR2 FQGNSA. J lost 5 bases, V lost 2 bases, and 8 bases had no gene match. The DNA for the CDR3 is TGTGCCAGCAGCTTATCACAGGGGGTGTGGGACGAGCAGTACTTC. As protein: CASSLSQGVWDEQYF.

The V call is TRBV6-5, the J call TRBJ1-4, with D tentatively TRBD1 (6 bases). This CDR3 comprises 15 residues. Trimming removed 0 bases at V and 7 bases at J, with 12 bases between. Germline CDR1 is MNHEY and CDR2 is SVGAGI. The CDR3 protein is CASSYSTLQGEKLFF. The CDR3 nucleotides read TGTGCCAGCAGTTACTCGACCCTACAGGGTGAAAAACTGTTTTTT.

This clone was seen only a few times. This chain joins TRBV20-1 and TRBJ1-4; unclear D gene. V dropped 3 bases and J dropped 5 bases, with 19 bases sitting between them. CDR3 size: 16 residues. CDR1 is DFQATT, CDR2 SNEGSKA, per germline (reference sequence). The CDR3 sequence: CSASILRARSNEKLFF. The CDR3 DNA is TGCAGTGCTAGTATCTTGCGAGCCAGGTCCAATGAAAAACTGTTTTTT.

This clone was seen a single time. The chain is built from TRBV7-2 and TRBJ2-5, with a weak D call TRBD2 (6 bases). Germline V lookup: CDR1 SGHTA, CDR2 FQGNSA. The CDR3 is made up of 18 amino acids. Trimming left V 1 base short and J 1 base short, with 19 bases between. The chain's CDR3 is CASSLVERATSIQETQYF. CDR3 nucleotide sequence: TGTGCCAGCAGCTTAGTGGAGCGGGCCACCTCCATCCAAGAGACCCAGTACTTC.

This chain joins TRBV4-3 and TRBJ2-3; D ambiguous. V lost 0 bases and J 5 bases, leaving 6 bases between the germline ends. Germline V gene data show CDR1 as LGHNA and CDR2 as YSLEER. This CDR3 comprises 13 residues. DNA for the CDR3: TGCGCCAGCAGCCAAGATAAGATAGATACGCAGTATTTT. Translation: CASSQDKIDTQYF.

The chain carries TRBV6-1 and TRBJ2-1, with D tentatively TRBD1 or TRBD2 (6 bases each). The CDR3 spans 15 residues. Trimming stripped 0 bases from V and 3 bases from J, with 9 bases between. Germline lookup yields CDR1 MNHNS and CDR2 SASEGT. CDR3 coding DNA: TGTGCCAGCAGTGAAGCGGGGGGCCGCTACAATGAGCAGTTCTTC. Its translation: CASSEAGGRYNEQFF.

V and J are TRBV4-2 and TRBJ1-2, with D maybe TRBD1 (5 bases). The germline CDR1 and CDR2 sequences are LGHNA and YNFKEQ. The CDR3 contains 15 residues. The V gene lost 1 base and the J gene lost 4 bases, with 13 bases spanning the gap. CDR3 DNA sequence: TGTGCCAGCAGCCAAGGGGGGTCAGGCGGCTATGGCTACACCTTC. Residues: CASSQGGSGGYGYTF.

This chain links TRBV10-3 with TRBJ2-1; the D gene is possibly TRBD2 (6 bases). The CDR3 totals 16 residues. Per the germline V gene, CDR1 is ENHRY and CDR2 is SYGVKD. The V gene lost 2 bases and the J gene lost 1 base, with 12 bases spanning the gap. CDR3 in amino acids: CAISETPGTSYNEQFF. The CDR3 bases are TGTGCCATCAGTGAGACCCCAGGGACTTCCTACAATGAGCAGTTCTTC.

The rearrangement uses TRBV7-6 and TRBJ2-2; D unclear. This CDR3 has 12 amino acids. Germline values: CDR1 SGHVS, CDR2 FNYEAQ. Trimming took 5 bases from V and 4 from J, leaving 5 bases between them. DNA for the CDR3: TGTGCCAGCAGCGACTTCACCGGGGAGCTGTTTTTT. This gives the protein CASSDFTGELFF. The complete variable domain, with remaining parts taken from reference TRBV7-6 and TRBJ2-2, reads GAGVSQSPRYKVTKRGQDVALRCDPISGHVSLYWYRQALGQGPEFLTYFNYEAQQDKSGLPNDRFSAERPEGSISTLTIQRTEQRDSAMYRCASSDFTGELFFGEGSRLTVL.

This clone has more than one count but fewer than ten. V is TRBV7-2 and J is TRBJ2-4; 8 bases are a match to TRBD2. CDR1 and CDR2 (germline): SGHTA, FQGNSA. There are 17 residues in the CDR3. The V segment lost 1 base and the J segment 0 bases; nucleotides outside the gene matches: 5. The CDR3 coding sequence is TGTGCCAGCAGCTTAGATTCGGCGGGGGGAGCCAAAAACATTCAGTACTTC. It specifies CASSLDSAGGAKNIQYF.

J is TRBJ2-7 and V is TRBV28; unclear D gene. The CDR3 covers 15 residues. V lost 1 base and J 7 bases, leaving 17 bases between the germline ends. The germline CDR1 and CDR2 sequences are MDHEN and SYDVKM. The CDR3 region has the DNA TGTGCCAGCAGTTTATCGGGCCTTATCATTCGGGAGCAGTACTTC. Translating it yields CASSLSGLIIREQYF.